This T cell receptor (beta chain) was recovered during a study of blood T cells in healthy people across ages. The CDR3 runs to 14 residues. Trimming took off 5 bases at V and 1 base at J, with 12 bases between the two ends. The V gene's germline CDR1 is LGHNA and CDR2 YNFKEQ. A second 7 to 11 cycle PCR used barcoded and J-beta primers. From the 5' RACE reads, TCRdb called clonotypes with MiXCR, one entry per CDR3 protein. Of around 1,000,000 distinct CDR3 sequences listed, approximately 25% are singletons. The same data also contributed to another study, on T cells of mothers and their children.

The sequenced sample was blood. The sequence derives from a girl aged 2 to 10 in good health. The chain is built from TRBV4-2 and TRBJ2-7; unclear D gene. The CDR3 DNA reads as TGTGCCAGCAGCGTCACTGGGTCTTCCTACGAGCAGTACTTC. The encoded protein is CASSVTGSSYEQYF.